The rows below give T cell receptor beta chains drawn from one sample of a study of CD8 T cells in ankylosing spondylitis. TCRdb called the 5' RACE reads again in MiXCR, with one record for every CDR3 protein. This table has about 240,000 distinct CDR3 sequences, around 10% appearing once. Sequencing was carried out using blood, either unsorted or a sorted T cell fraction (not recorded which). Source of these receptors: a male donor with ankylosing spondylitis or in good health (not recorded which). The conserved cysteine and the conserved F or W are not part of the CDR3 here. The order of the fields is clone size, V gene, D gene, J gene, CDR3 protein. A D gene is named only where the DNA matches it firmly. Size values are once, few and many counts, or a class for expanded clones, and some rows have none.

>few|TRBV5-1|TRBD1|TRBJ2-5
ASSLWSGTGETQY
>many|TRBV5-3|-|TRBJ1-6
ARSLDSRRH
>many|TRBV9|-|TRBJ2-3
ASSVSFPSTDTQY
>many|TRBV5-1|TRBD2|TRBJ2-3
ASSLTGGLTADTQY
>few|TRBV6-4|-|TRBJ2-1
ASSDSPSYNEQF
>-|TRBV12-3/TRBV12-4|TRBD1|TRBJ1-5
ASSSGTGGSSNQPQH
>many|TRBV6-1|-|TRBJ2-1
ASSEFGVDEQF
>many|TRBV20-1|TRBD2|TRBJ2-1
SAKGTSDNSYNEQF
>few|TRBV18|-|TRBJ2-1
ASSPVKGINEQF
>many|TRBV12-3/TRBV12-4|-|TRBJ1-3
ASSDYSGNTIY
>-|TRBV5-1|-|TRBJ1-1
ATSLYPIESGTEAF
>-|TRBV5-4|-|TRBJ2-5
ASSLGSGAAQETQY
>many|TRBV10-3|-|TRBJ2-3
ATRDITSTDTQY
>many|TRBV12-3/TRBV12-4|-|TRBJ2-5
ASRYRDRTTETQY
>many|TRBV15|-|TRBJ2-3
ATSKDRASTDTQY
>many|TRBV29-1|-|TRBJ2-5
SVVGETQY
>few|TRBV27|-|TRBJ2-1
ASSFLSDAYNEQF
>-|TRBV4-2|TRBD2|TRBJ2-7
ASSPGTSGRVDEQY
>few|TRBV20-1|-|TRBJ2-7
SASAGQSYEQY
>-|TRBV28|TRBD1|TRBJ1-4
ASSQTGANEKLF